The clone carrying this T cell receptor (beta chain) was observed at least ten times. Time point in this sample: newly diagnosed GD, antithyroid drugs for less than 3 months. RNA extracted from PBMCs served as the sequencing template. The source of the sample is a study of regulatory T cells in long-lasting Graves disease. Arm-PCR of CDR3 regions and iRepertoire HTBI primers were the basis on which TCR beta libraries were built. TCRdb passed the multiplex PCR reads through MiXCR, listing each CDR3 protein once. Counted here are around 500,000 distinct CDR3 sequences, about 13% occurring once; the ten biggest clones make up roughly a tenth. The same data also contributed to another study, on T cells in Graves' hyperthyroidism and ophthalmopathy.

The sequence was obtained from a man aged 30 to 45 with Graves disease. The sequencing used peripheral blood mononuclear cells (PBMCs), collected at new diagnosis, from a patient treated with antithyroid drugs.

The CDR3 region is CASSFANNEQFF. The CDR3 DNA follows: TGCGCCAGCAGCTTCGCGAACAATGAGCAGTTCTTC. J is TRBJ2-1 and V is TRBV5-1; D is ambiguous. Trimming stripped 2 bases from V and 5 bases from J, with 5 bases between. This CDR3 comprises 12 residues. Germline values: CDR1 SGHRS, CDR2 YFSETQ.